One and the same sample provided the 32 T cell receptor beta chains below, sequenced in a study of human T cells and chemical hapten exposure. Time point denoted: patch test 3, about 24 weeks after DPC sensitization. Described treatment: therapeutic diphenylcyclopropenone sensitization with weekly scalp DPC. In TCRdb, the RACE reads were re-called with MiXCR into one record per CDR3 protein. The sample contains 62,000 or so distinct CDR3 sequences, 11% of which appear only once. Sequencing used whole blood, obtained in connection with sensitization to the hapten diphenylcyclopropenone (DPC). The receptors shown here come from a woman in her 30s with alopecia areata. Some clones in this sample may be carry-over from other donors' samples.

This clonotype appeared a few times. V gene TRBV6-2 or TRBV6-3 combines with J gene TRBJ1-1, with a tentative D call TRBD1 (5 bases). This CDR3 contains 15 residues. V was cut by 1 base and J by 1 base, with 10 bases left in between. Looked up from germline, CDR1 is MNHEY and CDR2 is SVGEGT. CDR3 nucleotide sequence: TGTGCCAGCAGTTACTTGGGGGTCCCGAACACTGAAGCTTTCTTT. This translates into CASSYLGVPNTEAFF.

This clonotype was picked up a small number of times. This chain connects TRBV7-6 to TRBJ2-2; D may be TRBD1 (6 bases). The germline V gene has CDR1 SGHVS and CDR2 FNYEAQ. Between the trimmed V and J ends, which lost 4 bases and 1 base, there was a span of 13 bases. CDR3 length equals 16 residues. The CDR3 bases are TGTGCCAGCAGCTCTCGACAGGCCCTGAACACCGGGGAGCTGTTTTTT. Amino acid sequence: CASSSRQALNTGELFF.

This clonotype was picked up a small number of times. J is TRBJ2-7 and V is TRBV4-1; 12 nucleotides line up with TRBD2. V shed 6 bases and J 1 base; nucleotides not matched to a gene: 4. The length of the CDR3 is 15 residues. Germline loops: CDR1 MGHRA, CDR2 YSYEKL. The CDR3 sequence is CASRHLAGGSYEQYF. CDR3 sequence (DNA): TGCGCCAGCAGACATCTAGCGGGAGGGTCCTACGAGCAGTACTTC.

The table lists this clonotype with a few counts. The rearrangement joins TRBV7-2 to TRBJ2-2, with a tentative D call TRBD1 (5 bases). The V and J ends lost 3 bases and 7 bases respectively, with 15 bases between them. The V gene's germline CDR1 is SGHTA and CDR2 FQGNSA. This CDR3 contains 15 residues. This chain's CDR3 is CASSFRPSGIGELFF. The CDR3 DNA reads TGTGCCAGCAGCTTTCGTCCCTCAGGGATCGGGGAGCTGTTTTTT. The full variable domain, completed using reference TRBV7-2 and TRBJ2-2, is GAGVSQSPSNKVTEKGKDVELRCDPISGHTALYWYRQSLGQGLEFLIYFQGNSAPDKSGLPSDRFSAERTGGSVSTLTIQRTQQEDSAVYLCASSFRPSGIGELFFGEGSRLTVL.

The chain couples TRBV10-3 to TRBJ2-7; TRBD2 aligns across 10 bases. Germline assignment: CDR1 ENHRY and CDR2 SYGVKD. With V trimmed by 8 bases and J by 4 bases, 5 bases remained unmatched. The CDR3 is 13 amino acids. The CDR3 loop reads CAIGERGGYEQYF. CDR3 in DNA: TGTGCCATCGGCGAGCGGGGGGGATACGAGCAGTACTTC.

This chain uses TRBV30 with TRBJ1-1; tentative D call: TRBD1 (5 bases). Germline CDR1 is GTSNPN and CDR2 is SVGIG (reference sequence). The CDR3 has 13 amino acids. In nucleotides, the CDR3 is TGTGCAAGCCTACTGGGGACTCAGGCTGAAGCTTTCTTT. Its translation: CASLLGTQAEAFF.

This rearrangement joins TRBV12-3 or TRBV12-4 to TRBJ2-2, with D tentatively TRBD2 (6 bases). The CDR3 runs 13 residues. The V end lost 11 bases, the J end lost 2 bases, and 12 bases lay between the germline ends. The CDR3: CARGDFNTGELFF. The DNA of the CDR3 is TGTGCCCGAGGGGACTTTAACACCGGGGAGCTGTTTTTT.

This clonotype was detected many times. The V call is TRBV6-1, the J call TRBJ2-7; D tentatively fits TRBD1 or TRBD2 (5 bases each). Germline V lookup: CDR1 MNHNS, CDR2 SASEGT. The CDR3 runs to 14 residues. The ends were cut back, 3 bases at V and 2 bases at J, with 11 bases in the middle. CDR3 bases: TGTGCCAGCAGTGAGGGACCCGGGACCTACGAGCAGTACTTC. It is translated as CASSEGPGTYEQYF.

This clonotype turned up a few times. The V call is TRBV6-1, the J call TRBJ1-5, with D unresolved. The CDR3 length is 16 residues. Trimming stripped 6 bases from V and 0 bases from J, with 15 bases between. Per the germline V gene, CDR1 is MNHNS and CDR2 is SASEGT. CDR3 sequence reads: CASSPPLGLSNQPQHF. Written as DNA, the CDR3 is TGTGCCAGCAGCCCTCCCCTAGGTCTTAGCAATCAGCCCCAGCATTTT.

The rearrangement uses TRBV6-1 and TRBJ2-3, with a possible D match to TRBD1 (5 bases). CDR1 and CDR2 from the germline V gene are MNHNS and SASEGT. This CDR3 spans 15 amino acids. Trimming cost V 6 bases and J 1 base, with 14 bases left between them. CDR3 loop: CASSSGALGTDTQYF. The CDR3 nucleotides read TGTGCCAGCAGCTCTGGGGCCTTAGGCACAGATACGCAGTATTTT.

The V gene is TRBV12-3 or TRBV12-4, the J gene TRBJ2-7; 7 nucleotides match TRBD2. The trim removed 0 bases at V and 2 bases at J, leaving 4 bases unmatched. The length of the CDR3 is 15 residues. The CDR3 DNA reads as TGTGCCAGCAGTTTAGCGTCTAGCGGTCCCTACGAGCAGTACTTC. Its translation: CASSLASSGPYEQYF.

The chain links TRBV28 to TRBJ1-3; TRBD1 matches at 8 bases. The CDR3 length is 16 residues. In germline, CDR1 is MDHEN, CDR2 SYDVKM. Germline trimming cut 6 bases from V and 3 bases from J; bases unmatched to any gene: 10. CDR3 loop: CASSPPWDRRGNTIYF. CDR3 bases: TGTGCCAGCAGCCCCCCATGGGACAGGCGTGGAAACACCATATATTTT. Filled out from reference TRBV28 and TRBJ1-3, the complete variable domain reads DVKVTQSSRYLVKRTGEKVFLECVQDMDHENMFWYRQDPGLGLRLIYFSYDVKMKEKGDIPEGYSVSREKKERFSLILESASTNQTSMYLCASSPPWDRRGNTIYFGEGSWLTVV.

This clonotype was detected ten times or more. This rearrangement joins TRBV4-3 to TRBJ1-1, with unresolved D. This CDR3 is 13 amino acids long. V lost 2 bases to trimming and J lost 6 bases, with 10 bases between them. The V gene's germline CDR1 is LGHNA and CDR2 YSLEER. Here the CDR3 reads CASSQYKSAEAFF. Here the CDR3 DNA reads TGCGCCAGCAGCCAATACAAGAGTGCTGAAGCTTTCTTT.

The sample holds many counts of this clonotype. The CDR3 region is CASRGLAGSGTDTQYF. CDR3 DNA: TGCGCCAGCAGGGGACTAGCGGGATCTGGCACAGATACGCAGTATTTT. The rearrangement uses TRBV5-1 and TRBJ2-3, with TRBD2 identical over 13 bases. V lost 5 bases and J lost 1; bases outside the gene matches: 4. Germline loops: CDR1 SGHRS, CDR2 YFSETQ. This CDR3 has 16 residues.

This clonotype was counted between two and nine times. This chain connects TRBV27 to TRBJ2-1; D gene unclear. The V end lost 5 bases, the J end lost 6 bases, and 5 bases lay between the germline ends. The CDR3 contains 11 residues. Germline V lookup: CDR1 MNHEY, CDR2 SMNVEV (reference sequence). CDR3 amino acids: CASSAFNEQFF. CDR3 nucleotide sequence: TGTGCCAGCAGTGCTTTCAATGAGCAGTTCTTC.

At least ten counts were recorded for this clonotype. The chain employs TRBV7-8 and TRBJ1-1, with 7 bases lining up with TRBD1. This CDR3 region has 12 residues. The junction had 4 bases not matched to a gene; V was cut back by 5 bases and J by 7 bases. Germline V gene sequence: CDR1 SGHVS, CDR2 FQNEAQ. Here the CDR3 DNA reads TGTGCCAGCAGCCCAGGGACAGTTGAAGCTTTCTTT. Amino acids: CASSPGTVEAFF.

This clonotype was seen at least ten times. The V call is TRBV27, the J call TRBJ2-1; 9 bases line up with TRBD1. V gave up 8 bases and J gave up 7 bases; unmatched junction bases: 12. Germline V lookup: CDR1 MNHEY, CDR2 SMNVEV (reference sequence). The CDR3 contains 15 residues. CDR3 amino acids: CASQWGQGGQNEQFF. In DNA form, the CDR3 reads TGTGCCAGCCAGTGGGGACAGGGTGGCCAGAATGAGCAGTTCTTC.

The chain uses TRBV6-1 and TRBJ1-6; TRBD1 matches 7 bases. Germline trimming cut 4 bases from V and 10 bases from J; bases unmatched to any gene: 10. The length of the CDR3 is 15 residues. The V gene's germline CDR1 is MNHNS and CDR2 SASEGT. The DNA for the CDR3 is TGTGCCAGCAGTGTCCCCACAGGGGACGGATCACCCCTCCACTTT. This encodes CASSVPTGDGSPLHF.

The chain employs TRBV7-3 and TRBJ2-2; no clear D gene. Trimming removed 5 bases at V and 6 bases at J, with 10 bases between. The CDR3 sequence is 13 residues long. CDR1 is SGHTA, CDR2 FQGTGA, per germline. CDR3 in amino acids: CASSRMFSGELFF. CDR3 DNA sequence: TGTGCCAGCAGCCGTATGTTCTCCGGGGAGCTGTTTTTT.

This clonotype has at least ten counts. This sequence joins TRBV14 and TRBJ2-3, with D hard to call. Germline-derived CDR1 and CDR2 are SGHDN and FVKESK. The CDR3 sequence is 17 residues long. V gave up 0 bases and J gave up 1 base, with 14 bases separating them. The DNA of the CDR3 is TGTGCCAGCAGCCAAGAGGCCCCAGTGGCTGGCACAGATACGCAGTATTTT. Translated, it gives CASSQEAPVAGTDTQYF.

This clonotype was counted a few times. The CDR3 protein is CASRADIARTYEQYF. The DNA of the CDR3 is TGTGCCAGCAGGGCCGATATAGCTAGAACCTACGAGCAGTACTTC. The chain links TRBV7-2 to TRBJ2-7; D gene ambiguous. V was pared by 6 bases and J by 2 bases, with 17 bases between. From germline, CDR1 is SGHTA and CDR2 FQGNSA. This CDR3 has 15 residues. Full variable domain (outside the CDR3, taken from reference TRBV7-2 and TRBJ2-7): GAGVSQSPSNKVTEKGKDVELRCDPISGHTALYWYRQSLGQGLEFLIYFQGNSAPDKSGLPSDRFSAERTGGSVSTLTIQRTQQEDSAVYLCASRADIARTYEQYFGPGTRLTVT.

In its sample, this clonotype was seen a few times. The chain uses TRBV11-2 and TRBJ2-7; no clear D gene. This CDR3 has 13 amino acids. Germline loops: CDR1 SGHAT, CDR2 FQNNGV. The ends were cut back, 1 base at V and 3 bases at J, with 7 bases in the middle. CDR3 DNA: TGTGCCAGCAGCTTAGGACTTTACTACGAGCAGTACTTC. The encoded protein is CASSLGLYYEQYF.

This clonotype came up a few times. This chain links TRBV7-9 with TRBJ2-5; 10 bases match TRBD2. Germline CDR1 reads SEHNR; CDR2 reads FQNEAQ (reference sequence). With 3 bases clipped from V and 4 bases from J, the junction kept 8 bases outside the gene matches. The CDR3 length is 16 residues. The CDR3 sequence is CASSFTSGVISETQYF. The DNA of the CDR3 is TGTGCCAGCAGCTTTACTAGCGGGGTGATTTCAGAGACCCAGTACTTC.

This clonotype was observed a few times. The chain employs TRBV20-1 and TRBJ2-7, with TRBD1 matching 9 bases. V dropped 3 bases and J dropped 4; count of bases not matched to a gene: 4. The CDR3 runs to 13 residues. CDR1 and CDR2 (germline): DFQATT, SNEGSKA (reference sequence). This CDR3 reads CSASRDRVYEQYF. The DNA for the CDR3 is TGCAGTGCTAGCCGGGACAGGGTTTACGAGCAGTACTTC.

This clonotype was seen many times. V gene TRBV5-1 combines with J gene TRBJ2-1, with a weak D call TRBD1 (6 bases). Per the germline V gene, CDR1 is SGHRS and CDR2 is YFSETQ. Trimming removed 1 base at V and 2 bases at J, with 10 bases between. This CDR3 has 15 residues. CDR3 residues: CASSLYQGPYNEQFF. The CDR3 nucleotides read TGCGCCAGCAGCTTGTATCAGGGGCCCTACAATGAGCAGTTCTTC.

V usage is TRBV7-2 and J usage is TRBJ2-1, with 7 bases identical to TRBD2. V trimming: 5 bases; J trimming: 0 bases; junction bases outside the gene matches: 16. CDR1 SGHTA and CDR2 FQGNSA come from the germline V gene. The CDR3 is made up of 19 amino acids. The CDR3 sequence: CASSRGGWSASGSYNEQFF. The CDR3 coding sequence is TGTGCCAGCAGCCGTGGGGGGTGGTCGGCTAGCGGCTCCTACAATGAGCAGTTCTTC.

This clonotype was seen a few times. The rearrangement uses TRBV20-1 and TRBJ2-6, with no clear D. The CDR3 length is 13 residues. Germline CDR1 is DFQATT and CDR2 is SNEGSKA (reference sequence). The germline V and J ends were trimmed by 3 bases and 4 bases, with 7 bases remaining between them. In nucleotides, the CDR3 is TGCAGTGCTAGGAATCCGGGGGCCAACGTCCTGACTTTC. It codes for CSARNPGANVLTF.

This clonotype has a handful of counts. The V gene is TRBV12-3 or TRBV12-4, the J gene TRBJ2-1; 8 bases map to TRBD2. Trimming removed 4 bases from V and 3 bases from J; junction bases left unmatched: 8. This CDR3 is built from 16 residues. This CDR3 reads CASSSRSGGLYNEQFF. DNA of the CDR3: TGTGCCAGCAGTTCAAGGTCGGGGGGGCTCTACAATGAGCAGTTCTTC.

This sequence joins TRBV4-3 and TRBJ1-6; possible D gene TRBD1, 5 bases. V was clipped by 1 base and J by 6 bases, with 13 bases between them. The CDR3 is 16 residues long. CDR1 and CDR2 from the germline V gene are LGHNA and YSLEER. CDR3 amino acids: CASSQVVGRGNSPLHF. The CDR3 bases are TGCGCCAGCAGCCAAGTAGTAGGAAGGGGTAATTCACCCCTCCACTTT.

There are many counts of this clonotype. The chain couples TRBV5-1 to TRBJ2-2, with 8 bases lining up with TRBD1. CDR3 length equals 17 residues. V shed 0 bases and J 6 bases; nucleotides not matched to a gene: 10. Germline CDR1 is SGHRS and CDR2 is YFSETQ. CDR3 sequence reads: CASSLEGQGAPAGELFF. The DNA for the CDR3 is TGCGCCAGCAGCTTGGAGGGGCAGGGGGCGCCCGCCGGGGAGCTGTTTTTT.

V is TRBV6-5 and J is TRBJ2-1; 9 bases line up with TRBD1. The CDR3 totals 15 residues. Trimming cost V 8 bases and J 2 bases; bases outside gene matches: 7. CDR1 and CDR2 (germline): MNHEY, SVGAGI. CDR3: CASQYRGRPYNEQFF. The CDR3 DNA sequence: TGTGCCAGCCAGTACAGGGGGCGGCCCTACAATGAGCAGTTCTTC.

The chain is built from TRBV7-2 and TRBJ2-7; 10 positions agree with TRBD2. Trimming at V came to 1 base and at J to 9 bases, leaving 9 bases not matched to a gene. This CDR3 comprises 15 residues. The V gene's germline CDR1 is SGHTA and CDR2 FQGNSA. The CDR3 spells CASSLDSGRISRQYF. The CDR3 nucleotides are TGTGCCAGCAGCTTAGATAGCGGGAGGATTTCGCGGCAGTACTTC.